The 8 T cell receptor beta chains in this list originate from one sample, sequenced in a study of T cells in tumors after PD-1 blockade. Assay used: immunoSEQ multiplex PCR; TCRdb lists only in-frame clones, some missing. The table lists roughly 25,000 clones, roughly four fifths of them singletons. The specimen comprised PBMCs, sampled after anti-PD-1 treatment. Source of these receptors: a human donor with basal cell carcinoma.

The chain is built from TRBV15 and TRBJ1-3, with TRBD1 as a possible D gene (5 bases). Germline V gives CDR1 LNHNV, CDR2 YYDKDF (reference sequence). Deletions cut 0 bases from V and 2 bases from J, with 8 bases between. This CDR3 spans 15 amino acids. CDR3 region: CATSREGDPGNTIYF. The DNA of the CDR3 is TGTGCCACCAGCAGAGAGGGGGATCCTGGAAACACCATATATTTT.

DNA of the CDR3: TGTGCCAGCAGCTTGGTCAGGGGAGGATATGGCTACACCTTC. Its translation is CASSLVRGGYGYTF. The chain has TRBV5-4 and TRBJ1-2; possibly TRBD1 for D (6 bases). The CDR3 is 14 residues long. Germline-derived CDR1 and CDR2 are SGHNT and YYREEE (reference sequence). Trimming took off 0 bases at V and 5 bases at J, with 11 bases between the two ends.

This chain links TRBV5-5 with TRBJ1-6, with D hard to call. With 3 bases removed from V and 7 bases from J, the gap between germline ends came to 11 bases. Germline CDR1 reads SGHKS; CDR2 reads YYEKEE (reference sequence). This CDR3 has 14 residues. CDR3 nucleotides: TGTGCCAGCAGCTGGGAGGTAGGAAATTCACCCCTCCACTTT. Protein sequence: CASSWEVGNSPLHF. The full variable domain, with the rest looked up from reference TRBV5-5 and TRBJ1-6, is DAGVTQSPTHLIKTRGQQVTLRCSPISGHKSVSWYQQVLGQGPQFIFQYYEKEERGRGNFPDRFSARQFPNYSSELNVNALLLGDSALYLCASSWEVGNSPLHFGNGTRLTVT.

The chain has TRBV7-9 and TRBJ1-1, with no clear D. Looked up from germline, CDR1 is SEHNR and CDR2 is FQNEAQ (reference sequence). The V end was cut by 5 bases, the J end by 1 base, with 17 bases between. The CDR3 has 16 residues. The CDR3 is CASSPPPPGRNTEAFF. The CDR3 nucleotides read TGTGCCAGCAGCCCCCCGCCCCCCGGAAGGAACACTGAAGCTTTCTTT.

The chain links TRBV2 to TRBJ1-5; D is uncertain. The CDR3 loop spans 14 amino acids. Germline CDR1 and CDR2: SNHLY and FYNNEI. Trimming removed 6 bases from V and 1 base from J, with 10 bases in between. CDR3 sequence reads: CASSHPGSNQPQHF. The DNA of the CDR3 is TGTGCCAGCAGCCACCCCGGGAGCAATCAGCCCCAGCATTTT.

The CDR3 sequence: CASSGKGQDEETQYF. CDR3 nucleotides: TGTGCCAGCTCCGGAAAGGGCCAAGATGAAGAGACCCAGTACTTC. The chain is built from TRBV18 and TRBJ2-5; D gene uncertain. V gave up 6 bases and J gave up 3 bases, with 17 bases separating them. CDR3 length: 15 amino acids. Germline V gene lookup returns CDR1 KGHSH and CDR2 LQKENI. The full variable domain, completed using reference TRBV18 and TRBJ2-5, is NAGVMQNPRHLVRRRGQEARLRCSPMKGHSHVYWYRQLPEEGLKFMVYLQKENIIDESGMPKERFSAEFPKEGPSILRIQQVVRGDSAAYFCASSGKGQDEETQYFGPGTRLLVL.

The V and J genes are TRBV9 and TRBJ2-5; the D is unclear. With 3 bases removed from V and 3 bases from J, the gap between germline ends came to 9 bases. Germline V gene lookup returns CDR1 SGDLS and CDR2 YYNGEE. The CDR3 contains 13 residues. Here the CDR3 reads CASSADLEETQYF. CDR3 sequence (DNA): TGTGCCAGCAGCGCCGACTTGGAAGAGACCCAGTACTTC.

The CDR3 region is CASSLELASTDTQYF. The CDR3 region has the DNA TGTGCCAGCAGCTTAGAGTTGGCTAGCACAGATACGCAGTATTTT. V usage is TRBV11-3 and J usage is TRBJ2-3; D is ambiguous. The V end lost 0 bases, the J end lost 0 bases, and 7 bases lay between the germline ends. There are 15 residues in the CDR3. The germline V gene has CDR1 SGHNT and CDR2 YENEEA.